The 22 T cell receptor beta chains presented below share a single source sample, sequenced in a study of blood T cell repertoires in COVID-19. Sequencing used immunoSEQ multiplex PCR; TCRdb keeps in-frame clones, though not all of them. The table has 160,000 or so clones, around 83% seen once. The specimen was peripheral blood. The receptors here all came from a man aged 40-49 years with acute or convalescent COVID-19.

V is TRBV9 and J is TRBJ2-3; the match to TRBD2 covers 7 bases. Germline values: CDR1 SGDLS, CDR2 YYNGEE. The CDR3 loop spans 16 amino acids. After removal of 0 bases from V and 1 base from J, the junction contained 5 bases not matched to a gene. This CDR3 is CASSVEGGARTDTQYF. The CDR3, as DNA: TGTGCCAGCAGCGTAGAGGGAGGGGCGCGCACAGATACGCAGTATTTT.

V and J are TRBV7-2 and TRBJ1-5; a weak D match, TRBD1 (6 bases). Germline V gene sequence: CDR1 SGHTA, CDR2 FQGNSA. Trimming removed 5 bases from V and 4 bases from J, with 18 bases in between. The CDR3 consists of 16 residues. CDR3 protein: CASSLYRDKGNQPQHF. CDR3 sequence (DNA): TGTGCCAGCAGCCTATACCGGGACAAGGGGAATCAGCCCCAGCATTTT.

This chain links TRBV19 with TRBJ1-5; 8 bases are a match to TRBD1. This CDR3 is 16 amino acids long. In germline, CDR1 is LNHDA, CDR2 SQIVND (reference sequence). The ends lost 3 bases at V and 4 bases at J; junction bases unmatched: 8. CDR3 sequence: CASSIRGPQINQPQHF. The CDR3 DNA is TGTGCCAGTAGTATCAGGGGGCCCCAAATTAATCAGCCCCAGCATTTT.

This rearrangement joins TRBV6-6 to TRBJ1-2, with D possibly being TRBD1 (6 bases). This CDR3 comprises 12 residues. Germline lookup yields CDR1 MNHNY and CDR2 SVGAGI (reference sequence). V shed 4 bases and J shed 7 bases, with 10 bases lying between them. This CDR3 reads CASSFSGVGYTF. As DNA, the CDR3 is TGTGCCAGCAGTTTTTCAGGGGTTGGCTACACCTTC.

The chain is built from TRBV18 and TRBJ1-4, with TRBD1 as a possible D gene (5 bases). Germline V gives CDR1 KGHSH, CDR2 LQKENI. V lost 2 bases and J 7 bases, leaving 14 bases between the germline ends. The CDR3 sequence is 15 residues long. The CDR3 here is CASSPLTGNGEKLFF. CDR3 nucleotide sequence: TGTGCCAGCTCACCATTAACAGGCAACGGTGAAAAACTGTTTTTT.

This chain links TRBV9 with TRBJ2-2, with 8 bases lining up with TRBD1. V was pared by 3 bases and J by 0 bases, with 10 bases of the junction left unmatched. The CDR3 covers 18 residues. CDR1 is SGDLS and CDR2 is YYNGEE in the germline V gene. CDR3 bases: TGTGCCAGCAGCGCCGGCATCTGGACAGGGCCGAACACCGGGGAGCTGTTTTTT. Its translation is CASSAGIWTGPNTGELFF.

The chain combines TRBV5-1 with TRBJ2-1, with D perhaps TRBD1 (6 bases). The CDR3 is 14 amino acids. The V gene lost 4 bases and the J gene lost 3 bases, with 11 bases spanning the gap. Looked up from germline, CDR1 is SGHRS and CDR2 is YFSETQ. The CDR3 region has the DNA TGCGCCAGCAGCCAAGAAGGGGGCTACAATGAGCAGTTCTTC. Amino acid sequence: CASSQEGGYNEQFF.

The CDR3 loop is CASSPRSNSYEQYF. The CDR3 DNA follows: TGTGCCAGCTCACCACGGTCTAACTCCTACGAGCAGTACTTC. The gene calls are TRBV18 and TRBJ2-7; unclear D gene. Germline values: CDR1 KGHSH, CDR2 LQKENI. V was pared by 1 base and J by 0 bases, with 7 bases between. There are 14 residues in the CDR3. Combining the CDR3 with reference TRBV18 and TRBJ2-7 gives the whole variable domain NAGVMQNPRHLVRRRGQEARLRCSPMKGHSHVYWYRQLPEEGLKFMVYLQKENIIDESGMPKERFSAEFPKEGPSILRIQQVVRGDSAAYFCASSPRSNSYEQYFGPGTRLTVT.

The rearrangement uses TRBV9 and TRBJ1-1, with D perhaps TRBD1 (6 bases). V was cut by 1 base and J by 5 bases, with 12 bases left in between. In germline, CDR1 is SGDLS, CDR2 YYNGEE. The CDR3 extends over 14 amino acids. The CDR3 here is CASSVSGVGTEAFF. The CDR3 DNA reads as TGTGCCAGCAGCGTATCAGGGGTTGGGACTGAAGCTTTCTTT.

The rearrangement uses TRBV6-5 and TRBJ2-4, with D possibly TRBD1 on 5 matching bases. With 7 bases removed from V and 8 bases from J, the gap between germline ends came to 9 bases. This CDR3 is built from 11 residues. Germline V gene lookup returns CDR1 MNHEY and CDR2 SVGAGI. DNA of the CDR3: TGTGCCAGCAAAGCCAGGGACATTCAGTACTTC. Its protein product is CASKARDIQYF.

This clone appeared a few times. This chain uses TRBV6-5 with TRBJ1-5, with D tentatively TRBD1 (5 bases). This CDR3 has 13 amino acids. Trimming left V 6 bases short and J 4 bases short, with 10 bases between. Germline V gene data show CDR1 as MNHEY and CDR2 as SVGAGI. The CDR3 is CASSSTENQPQHF. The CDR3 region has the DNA TGTGCCAGCAGCTCGACAGAAAATCAGCCCCAGCATTTT.

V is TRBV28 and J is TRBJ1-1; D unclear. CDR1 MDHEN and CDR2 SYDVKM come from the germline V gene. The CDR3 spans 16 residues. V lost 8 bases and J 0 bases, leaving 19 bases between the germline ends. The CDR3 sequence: CASSDPNAGLNTEAFF. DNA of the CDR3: TGTGCCAGCTCAGACCCTAATGCGGGATTGAACACTGAAGCTTTCTTT.

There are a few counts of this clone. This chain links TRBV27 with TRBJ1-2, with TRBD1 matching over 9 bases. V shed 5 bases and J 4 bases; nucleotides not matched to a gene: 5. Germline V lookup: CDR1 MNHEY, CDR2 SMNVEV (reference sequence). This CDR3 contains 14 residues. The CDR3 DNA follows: TGTGCCAGCAGTCTGGACAGGGGAGGCTATGGCTACACCTTC. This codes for CASSLDRGGYGYTF.

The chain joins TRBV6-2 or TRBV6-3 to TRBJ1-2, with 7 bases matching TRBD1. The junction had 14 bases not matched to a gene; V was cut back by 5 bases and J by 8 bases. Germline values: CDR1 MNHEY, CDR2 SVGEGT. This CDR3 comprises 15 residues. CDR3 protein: CASSTSPTGSWGYTF. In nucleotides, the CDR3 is TGTGCCAGCAGTACCTCCCCGACAGGGAGTTGGGGCTACACCTTC.

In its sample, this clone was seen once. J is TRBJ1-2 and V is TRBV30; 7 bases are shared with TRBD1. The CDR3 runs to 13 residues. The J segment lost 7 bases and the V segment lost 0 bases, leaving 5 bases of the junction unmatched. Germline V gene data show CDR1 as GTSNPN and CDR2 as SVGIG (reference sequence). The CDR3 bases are TGTGCCTGGAGTGTACGAGGGGGCTCTGGCTACACCTTC. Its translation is CAWSVRGGSGYTF.

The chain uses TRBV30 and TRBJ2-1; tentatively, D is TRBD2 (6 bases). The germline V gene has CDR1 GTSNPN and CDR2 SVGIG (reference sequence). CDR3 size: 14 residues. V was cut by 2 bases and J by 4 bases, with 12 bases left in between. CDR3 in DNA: TGTGCCTGGAGTTCGGGGGTTCATTACAATGAGCAGTTCTTC. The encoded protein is CAWSSGVHYNEQFF.

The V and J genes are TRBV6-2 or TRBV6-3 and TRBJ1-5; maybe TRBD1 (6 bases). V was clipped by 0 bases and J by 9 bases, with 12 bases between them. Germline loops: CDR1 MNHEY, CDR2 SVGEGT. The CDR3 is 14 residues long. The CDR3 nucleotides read TGTGCCAGCAGTTACTCGGAGGGGGGGCGGCCCCAGCATTTT. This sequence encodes CASSYSEGGRPQHF.

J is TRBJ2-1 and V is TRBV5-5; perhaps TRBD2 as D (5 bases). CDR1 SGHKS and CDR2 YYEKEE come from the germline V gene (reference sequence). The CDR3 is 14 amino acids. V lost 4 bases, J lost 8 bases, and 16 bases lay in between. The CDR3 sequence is CASSLASGVHEQFF. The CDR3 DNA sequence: TGTGCCAGCAGCCTGGCATCCGGGGTACATGAGCAGTTCTTC.

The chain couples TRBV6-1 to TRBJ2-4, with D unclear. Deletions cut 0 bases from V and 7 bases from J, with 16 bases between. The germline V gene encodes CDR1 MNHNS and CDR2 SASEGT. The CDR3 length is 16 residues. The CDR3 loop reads CASSEALQQPQNIQYF. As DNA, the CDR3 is TGTGCCAGCAGTGAAGCGCTTCAACAGCCCCAGAACATTCAGTACTTC.

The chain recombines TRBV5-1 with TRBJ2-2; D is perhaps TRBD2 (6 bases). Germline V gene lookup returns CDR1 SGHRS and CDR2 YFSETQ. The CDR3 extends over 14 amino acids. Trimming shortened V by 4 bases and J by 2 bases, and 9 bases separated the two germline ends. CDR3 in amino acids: CASSAGPNTGELFF. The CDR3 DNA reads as TGCGCCAGCAGCGCGGGACCAAACACCGGGGAGCTGTTTTTT.

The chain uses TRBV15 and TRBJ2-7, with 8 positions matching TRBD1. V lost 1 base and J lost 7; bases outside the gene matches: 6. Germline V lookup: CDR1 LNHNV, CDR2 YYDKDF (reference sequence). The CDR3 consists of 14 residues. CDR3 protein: CATSRGANRGEQYF. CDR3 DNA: TGTGCCACCAGCAGAGGGGCTAACAGGGGGGAGCAGTACTTC.

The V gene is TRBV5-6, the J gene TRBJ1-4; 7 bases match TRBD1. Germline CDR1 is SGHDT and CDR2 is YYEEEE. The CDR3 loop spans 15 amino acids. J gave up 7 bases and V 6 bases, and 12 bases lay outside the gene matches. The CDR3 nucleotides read TGTGCCAGCACCAGAAACAGGGGTTTAAGTGAAAAACTGTTTTTT. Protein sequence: CASTRNRGLSEKLFF.